Listed below are T cell receptor beta chains from one sample, sequenced in a study of identifying expanded T cells in peripheral blood. Libraries were prepared by immunoSEQ multiplex PCR; TCRdb keeps only in-frame clonotypes and omits some of them. Altogether tens of thousands of clones are present, approximately 90% being singletons, with the ten largest covering roughly 19%. The sample consisted of blood. The receptors here all came from a person aged 18 to 75 in good health. Both conserved end residues are part of each CDR3. A D gene is named only where the DNA matches it firmly. Expanded clones get a size class; other rows say once, few or many, or leave the size out.

CDR3aa: CASSYPSGGARETQYF; CDR3nt: TGTGCCAGCAGTTACCCTAGCGGGGGGGCCCGGGAGACCCAGTACTTC; abundance: NA; v_gene: TRBV6-6; j_gene: TRBJ2-5; d_gene: TRBD2
CDR3aa: CASSLGNGGPTTGELFF; CDR3nt: TGTGCCAGCAGCTTAGGCAATGGGGGACCCACCACCGGGGAGCTGTTTTTT; abundance: NA; v_gene: TRBV7-9; j_gene: TRBJ2-2; d_gene: NA
CDR3aa: CASSSGGPRYTDTQYF; CDR3nt: TGCGCCAGCAGTAGCGGGGGGCCCCGTTACACAGATACGCAGTATTTT; abundance: NA; v_gene: TRBV5-1; j_gene: TRBJ2-3; d_gene: TRBD2
CDR3aa: CASSLEGQAGGEKLFF; CDR3nt: TGTGCCAGCAGCTTGGAAGGACAGGCTGGGGGTGAAAAACTGTTTTTT; abundance: NA; v_gene: TRBV7-9; j_gene: TRBJ1-4; d_gene: TRBD1
CDR3aa: CASLGGSGGYYNEQFF; CDR3nt: TGTGCCAGTCTGGGAGGTAGCGGGGGCTACTACAATGAGCAGTTCTTC; abundance: NA; v_gene: TRBV28; j_gene: TRBJ2-1; d_gene: TRBD2
CDR3aa: CASSLGSPGETQYF; CDR3nt: TGCGCCAGCAGCTTGGGATCCCCCGGAGAGACCCAGTACTTC; abundance: NA; v_gene: TRBV5-1; j_gene: TRBJ2-5; d_gene: NA
CDR3aa: CASSVGRGVGYGYTF; CDR3nt: TGTGCCAGCAGCGTAGGAAGGGGGGTAGGCTATGGCTACACCTTC; abundance: NA; v_gene: TRBV9; j_gene: TRBJ1-2; d_gene: NA
CDR3aa: CASSEARTGYGYTF; CDR3nt: TGTGCCAGCAGTGAGGCCAGGACAGGCTATGGCTACACCTTC; abundance: NA; v_gene: TRBV2; j_gene: TRBJ1-2; d_gene: TRBD1
CDR3aa: CASSLSRPNQPQHF; CDR3nt: TGTGCCAGCAGTTTATCGAGACCAAATCAGCCCCAGCATTTT; abundance: NA; v_gene: TRBV27; j_gene: TRBJ1-5; d_gene: NA
CDR3aa: CASSLAGNTEAFF; CDR3nt: TGTGCCAGCAGCTTAGCTGGGAACACTGAAGCTTTCTTT; abundance: NA; v_gene: TRBV7-9; j_gene: TRBJ1-1; d_gene: NA
CDR3aa: CASSLVGGAGQPQHF; CDR3nt: TGTGCCAGCAGCTTAGTAGGGGGCGCAGGGCAGCCCCAGCATTTT; abundance: NA; v_gene: TRBV7-2; j_gene: TRBJ1-5; d_gene: TRBD1
CDR3aa: CAWSREGFSPLHF; CDR3nt: TGTGCCTGGAGTAGGGAGGGTTTTTCACCCCTCCACTTT; abundance: few; v_gene: TRBV30; j_gene: TRBJ1-6; d_gene: NA
CDR3aa: CASSLGLDWGTTTDTQYF; CDR3nt: TGTGCCAGCAGCTTAGGACTGGATTGGGGGACTACCACAGATACGCAGTATTTT; abundance: NA; v_gene: TRBV7-9; j_gene: TRBJ2-3; d_gene: TRBD2
CDR3aa: CASSWDRGSHEQYF; CDR3nt: TGTGCCAGCAGCTGGGACAGGGGCTCCCACGAGCAGTACTTC; abundance: NA; v_gene: TRBV7-9; j_gene: TRBJ2-7; d_gene: TRBD1
CDR3aa: CASSLEDAGYNEQFF; CDR3nt: TGCGCCAGCAGCTTGGAGGATGCGGGATACAATGAGCAGTTCTTC; abundance: NA; v_gene: TRBV5-1; j_gene: TRBJ2-1; d_gene: NA